The rows below give T cell receptor beta chains drawn from one sample of a study of beta chain features in type 1 diabetes. The assay was immunoSEQ multiplex PCR, and TCRdb's table has in-frame clones only and misses some. Here the sample spans hundreds of thousands of clones, about an eighth being singletons. The sequencing sample was made of naive CD4+ T cells from blood. The receptors were sampled from a man between 18 and 29 years old with type 1 diabetes. The CDR3 runs from the conserved cysteine through the conserved F or W.

v_call,cdr3_aa
TRBV7-9,CASSPTGTGGYSEQFF
TRBV4-1,CASSPRTGRNTGELFF
TRBV7-7,CASSPGLAGSETQYF
TRBV7-2,CASSRRDRGPGNQPQHF
TRBV7-9,CASSLDRPEKLFF
TRBV28,CASSISGTANEKLFF
TRBV18,CASSLAVRTGRNEQFF
TRBV30,CAWNGASGVVTGELFF
TRBV5-1,CASSLAVDVNTEAFF
TRBV21-1,CASSSLRYTLSSYNEQFF
TRBV30,CAWIAGLRAAFF
TRBV11-2,CASSLDRGEQFF
TRBV19,CASTGDRSYEQYF
TRBV2,CASSVTKAFF
TRBV4-1,CASSQDLGVHGYTF
TRBV13,CASSLGGVDYGYTF
TRBV12-5,CASGLVYWGAPPSGNEQFF
TRBV9,CASSVGGGRGTGELFF
TRBV11-1,CASSPRRNTEAFF